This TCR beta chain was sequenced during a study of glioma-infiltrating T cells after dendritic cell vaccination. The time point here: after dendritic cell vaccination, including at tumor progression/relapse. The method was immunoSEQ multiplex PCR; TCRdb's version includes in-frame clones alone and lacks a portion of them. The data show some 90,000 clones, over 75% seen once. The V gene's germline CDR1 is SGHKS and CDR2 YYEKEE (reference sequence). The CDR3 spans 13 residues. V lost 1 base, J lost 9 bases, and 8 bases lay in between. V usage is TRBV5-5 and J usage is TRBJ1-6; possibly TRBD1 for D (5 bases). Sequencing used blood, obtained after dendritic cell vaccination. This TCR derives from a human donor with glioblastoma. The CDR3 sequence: CASSLWGGSPLHF. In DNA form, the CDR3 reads TGTGCCAGCAGCTTGTGGGGGGGTTCACCCCTCCACTTT.